Presented here are 9 T cell receptor beta chains from one specimen sequenced in a study of blood T cells in healthy people across ages (dated by TCRdb to 2013 to 2016). The library was produced with 5' RACE. The instrument given in TCRdb is Illumina HiSeq 2500. The second PCR ran for about 6 to 11 cycles and used a J-beta primer mix along with a sample-barcoded 5' primer. Through fastp at Q25 and MiXCR, TCRdb rebuilt clones from the public reads, retaining in-frame beta chains. Merged by CDR3 protein, the rows form single entries marked with the most common genes and DNA. The sample table lists roughly 1,000,000 distinct CDR3 sequences, about 23% of them with a count of one. The biggest ten clones account for less than 0.75% of the sample. The same sample was also used in a study of T cells of mothers and their children.

The sample was blood. The origin of the receptors is a girl aged 2-9 years in good health.

This clonotype was counted a few times. The rearrangement uses TRBV3-1 and TRBJ2-7, with 8 bases matching TRBD2. The CDR3 length is 14 residues. The V segment lost 0 bases and the J segment 5 bases; nucleotides outside the gene matches: 3. CDR1 and CDR2 from the germline V gene are LGHDT and YNNKEL (reference sequence). CDR3 amino acids: CASSQDGLANEQYF. In DNA form, the CDR3 reads TGTGCCAGCAGCCAAGATGGACTAGCAAACGAGCAGTACTTC.

This clonotype has more than one count but fewer than ten. V gene TRBV7-9 combines with J gene TRBJ2-2; D is tentatively TRBD1 or TRBD2 (5 bases each). This CDR3 has 14 amino acids. The V gene lost 6 bases and the J gene lost 4 bases, with 12 bases spanning the gap. Looked up from germline, CDR1 is SEHNR and CDR2 is FQNEAQ (reference sequence). The CDR3 spells CASRDRRGTGELFF. The CDR3 DNA is TGTGCCAGCAGAGACAGACGGGGCACCGGGGAGCTGTTTTTT.

V usage is TRBV7-2 and J usage is TRBJ2-7, with 14 bases lining up with TRBD2. The germline gives CDR1 SGHTA, CDR2 FQGNSA. This CDR3 comprises 15 residues. The V segment lost 5 bases and the J segment 6 bases; nucleotides outside the gene matches: 6. The CDR3 DNA is TGTGCCAGCAGCCCTCCGGGACTAGCGGGAGTCGAGCAGTACTTC. Protein sequence: CASSPPGLAGVEQYF.

The chain has TRBV20-1 and TRBJ2-1; D not certain. Per germline, CDR1 DFQATT and CDR2 SNEGSKA (reference sequence). V gave up 5 bases and J gave up 7 bases, with 12 bases separating them. The CDR3 runs 12 residues. In DNA form, the CDR3 reads TGCAGTGCTTCTTCCCTGGGGAATGAGCAGTTCTTC. The encoded protein is CSASSLGNEQFF.

This clonotype was seen more than once but under ten times. The rearrangement links TRBV6-5 to TRBJ1-2, with D unclear. Germline CDR1 and CDR2: MNHEY and SVGAGI. The V end was cut by 8 bases, the J end by 4 bases, with 8 bases between. CDR3 size: 11 residues. CDR3 region: CASGRPYGYTF. The CDR3 DNA follows: TGTGCCAGCGGCCGACCCTATGGCTACACCTTC.

This clonotype has only one observation. The rearrangement joins TRBV2 to TRBJ2-1, with D perhaps TRBD1 (5 bases). Gene TRBJ2-7 matches the end of the DNA better, so the J call may be wrong. Germline values: CDR1 SNHLY, CDR2 FYNNEI. This CDR3 is 13 amino acids long. The CDR3 region is CASSTTGEGEQYF. CDR3 sequence (DNA): TGTGCCAGCAGTACTACAGGAGAAGGCGAGCAGTACTTC.

The sample holds many counts of this clonotype. The V gene is TRBV28, the J gene TRBJ2-7; D may correspond to TRBD1 or TRBD2 (5 bases each). With 3 bases removed from V and 5 bases from J, the gap between germline ends came to 11 bases. From germline, CDR1 is MDHEN and CDR2 SYDVKM. The CDR3 runs to 13 residues. DNA for the CDR3: TGTGCCAGCAGTTTGGGGCTCGGGGACGAGCAGTACTTC. Translated: CASSLGLGDEQYF.

The chain employs TRBV12-5 and TRBJ2-1, with TRBD2 matching 13 bases. This CDR3 has 16 amino acids. Germline CDR1 and CDR2: LGHNT and FRNRAP. The J segment lost 2 bases and the V segment lost 6 bases, leaving 4 bases of the junction unmatched. The CDR3 protein is CASGGLAGTTYNEQFF. CDR3 DNA: TGTGCTAGTGGGGGACTAGCGGGAACGACCTACAATGAGCAGTTCTTC.

This chain uses TRBV11-2 with TRBJ1-5; maybe TRBD1 (6 bases). The CDR3 is made up of 17 amino acids. V was pared by 1 base and J by 2 bases, with 15 bases between. The germline CDR1 and CDR2 sequences are SGHAT and FQNNGV. The CDR3 loop is CASSLVGGSGGNQPQHF. As DNA, the CDR3 is TGTGCCAGCAGCTTAGTTGGGGGTTCAGGGGGCAATCAGCCCCAGCATTTT.